This passage covers 13 T cell receptor beta chains from one sample sequenced in a study of blood T cell repertoires in COVID-19. Only in-frame clones appear in the TCRdb table, and some are missing; sequencing was by immunoSEQ multiplex PCR. The table records some 150,000 clones, over 75% of them present only once. The sequenced sample consisted of peripheral blood. The receptors stem from a woman in her forties or fifties with acute or convalescent COVID-19.

The V call is TRBV10-2, the J call TRBJ2-5, with D perhaps TRBD2 (6 bases). CDR1 and CDR2 from the germline V gene are WSHSY and SAAADI. V lost 4 bases and J 5 bases, leaving 8 bases between the germline ends. The CDR3 length is 12 residues. Here the CDR3 reads CASSAGVETQYF. The CDR3 bases are TGCGCCAGCAGTGCGGGGGTGGAGACCCAGTACTTC.

V gene TRBV6-4 combines with J gene TRBJ2-2; D is perhaps TRBD1 (5 bases). The V gene's germline CDR1 is MRHNA and CDR2 SNTAGT. The CDR3 covers 14 residues. Trimming took off 6 bases at V and 1 base at J, with 9 bases between the two ends. The CDR3 reads CASRLQVNTGELFF. CDR3 in DNA: TGTGCCAGCAGACTACAGGTGAACACCGGGGAGCTGTTTTTT.

This chain connects TRBV19 to TRBJ2-1; D is perhaps TRBD2 (7 bases). The CDR3 is 15 amino acids. V was trimmed by 6 bases and J by 7 bases, leaving 19 bases between them. Germline-derived CDR1 and CDR2 are LNHDA and SQIVND (reference sequence). This CDR3 is CASSPRRGPNNEQFF. The CDR3 DNA is TGTGCCAGTAGCCCAAGGCGGGGGCCGAATAATGAGCAGTTCTTC.

CDR3 in amino acids: CASSRVFRAGSGYGYTF. In nucleotides, the CDR3 is TGTGCCAGCAGCCGAGTGTTCAGGGCAGGATCAGGATATGGCTACACCTTC. The chain uses TRBV5-8 and TRBJ1-2; tentatively, D is TRBD1 (5 bases). Trimming took 4 bases from V and 5 from J, leaving 24 bases between them. Germline V gives CDR1 SGHTS, CDR2 YDEGEE. The CDR3 runs to 17 residues.

This clone was counted a few times. This rearrangement joins TRBV6-2 or TRBV6-3 to TRBJ1-1; D is unclear. V lost 5 bases and J 1 base, leaving 20 bases between the germline ends. The germline V gene has CDR1 MNHEY and CDR2 SVGEGT. CDR3 size: 17 residues. The CDR3 loop is CASSQQPPGVGNTEAFF. The CDR3 DNA reads TGTGCCAGCAGTCAACAGCCCCCCGGGGTCGGGAACACTGAAGCTTTCTTT.

The chain couples TRBV5-6 to TRBJ1-3; TRBD1 matches 7 bases. With V trimmed by 4 bases and J by 3 bases, 4 bases remained unmatched. There are 14 residues in the CDR3. The germline CDR1 and CDR2 sequences are SGHDT and YYEEEE. The CDR3: CASSVTGVGNTIYF. In DNA, the CDR3 is TGTGCCAGCAGCGTTACAGGGGTTGGAAACACCATATATTTT.

This clone has just a few counts. The V call is TRBV9, the J call TRBJ2-3, with TRBD2 matching 10 bases. This CDR3 is 16 amino acids long. Trimming removed 4 bases from V and 5 bases from J; junction bases left unmatched: 10. Germline V gene sequence: CDR1 SGDLS, CDR2 YYNGEE. This CDR3 is CASSSQSGGVRDTQYF. The DNA of the CDR3 is TGTGCCAGCAGCTCCCAGAGCGGGGGGGTTCGAGATACGCAGTATTTT.

The J gene is TRBJ2-2, the V gene TRBV5-1, with 8 bases fitting TRBD2. V shed 3 bases and J 4 bases; nucleotides not matched to a gene: 5. The CDR3 has 15 amino acids. Germline loops: CDR1 SGHRS, CDR2 YFSETQ. This CDR3 reads CASSSSGTSTGELFF. CDR3 sequence (DNA): TGCGCCAGCAGCTCTTCCGGGACTAGCACCGGGGAGCTGTTTTTT.

V and J are TRBV6-2 or TRBV6-3 and TRBJ1-2, with unresolved D. The CDR3 loop spans 15 amino acids. Trimming pared 2 bases from V and 7 bases from J, leaving 17 bases between. Germline CDR1 reads MNHEY; CDR2 reads SVGEGT. Written as DNA, the CDR3 is TGTGCCAGCAGTTACGTCGGGTCCGGGGATGGTGGCTACACCTTC. Encoded protein: CASSYVGSGDGGYTF.

The V call is TRBV9, the J call TRBJ2-7; D call uncertain. V was clipped by 0 bases and J by 0 bases, with 4 bases between them. The CDR3 runs to 13 residues. Looked up from germline, CDR1 is SGDLS and CDR2 is YYNGEE. CDR3 nucleotides: TGTGCCAGCAGCGTAGACAGCTCCTACGAGCAGTACTTC. Protein sequence: CASSVDSSYEQYF. Based on the CDR3 plus reference TRBV9 and TRBJ2-7, the full variable domain is DSGVTQTPKHLITATGQRVTLRCSPRSGDLSVYWYQQSLDQGLQFLIQYYNGEERAKGNILERFSAQQFPDLHSELNLSSLELGDSALYFCASSVDSSYEQYFGPGTRLTVT.

This clone has more than one count but fewer than ten. CDR3 in DNA: TGTGCCAGCTCACCACTTTCACCCGAAAGGGAGAGGTTCACTGAAGCTTTCTTT. It is translated as CASSPLSPERERFTEAFF. J is TRBJ1-1 and V is TRBV18; D gene uncertain. CDR3 length equals 18 residues. Between the trimmed V and J ends, which lost 1 base and 4 bases, there was a span of 22 bases. Germline CDR1 is KGHSH and CDR2 is LQKENI.

This chain uses TRBV3-1 (or the pseudogene TRBV3-2) with TRBJ2-1; no clear D. The CDR3 consists of 13 residues. Trimming pared 0 bases from V and 10 bases from J, leaving 10 bases between. Germline lookup yields CDR1 LGHDT and CDR2 YNNKEL (reference sequence). The CDR3 DNA reads as TGTGCCAGCAGCCAAGATAGGAGAGGCGAGCAGTTCTTC. Protein product: CASSQDRRGEQFF.

A remark on this clone: This sequence may be a read error, since a much larger clone differs from it by one base. The V and J genes are TRBV7-2 and TRBJ2-7; 11 positions agree with TRBD2. The CDR3 spans 15 residues. The J segment lost 2 bases and the V segment lost 5 bases, leaving 5 bases of the junction unmatched. Per the germline V gene, CDR1 is SGHTA and CDR2 is FQGNSA. Here the CDR3 reads CASSPTSGGPYEQYF. The CDR3 nucleotides read TGTGCCAGCAGCCCAACTAGCGGGGGACCCTACGAGCAGTACTTC.